This TCR beta chain came from a study of blood T cell repertoires in COVID-19. Whole-study context: Collection of acute and convalescent COVID-19 samples took place in the United States, Italy and Spain.

The CDR3 loop spans 14 amino acids. Germline lookup yields CDR1 SGHDT and CDR2 YYEEEE. Trimming left V 3 bases short and J 2 bases short, with 11 bases between. Original methodology: Estimated nucleated cell counts came from reference gene primer amplification. Using immunoSEQ multiplex PCR, the repertoire was profiled, and TCRdb retains in-frame clones only, with some absent. V and J calls plus clone size are reproduced from that table; the DNA served to infer D and trimming. The data show around 250,000 clones, roughly 84% seen once. Sequencing input: peripheral blood. This sequence was found in a woman in her thirties or forties who had recovered from COVID-19. This rearrangement joins TRBV5-6 to TRBJ2-5, with a weak D call TRBD1 (7 bases). This chain's CDR3 is CASSWQGGQETQYF. The CDR3 DNA follows: TGTGCCAGCAGCTGGCAGGGGGGTCAAGAGACCCAGTACTTC.